The 9 T cell receptor beta chains reported below all come from one sample, sequenced in a study of cytomegalovirus exposure and HLA in healthy donors. The protocol was immunoSEQ multiplex PCR, while the TCRdb copy is restricted to in-frame clones and leaves out a portion. This sample has about 330,000 clones, with about nine tenths found just once. The sequenced sample consisted of PBMCs. All receptors derive from a woman younger than 30 in good health and CMV-seronegative.

The rearrangement uses TRBV14 and TRBJ2-5; a possible D gene is TRBD2 (6 bases). CDR3 size: 15 residues. Germline-derived CDR1 and CDR2 are SGHDN and FVKESK. Deletions cut 1 base from V and 5 bases from J, with 14 bases between. CDR3 nucleotide sequence: TGTGCCAGCAGCCAAGTGGGGCTAGCGAGTGAGACCCAGTACTTC. Its protein is CASSQVGLASETQYF.

This clone was seen a few times. V usage is TRBV10-3 and J usage is TRBJ1-2; D perhaps matches TRBD1 (6 bases). CDR1 and CDR2 (germline): ENHRY, SYGVKD. There are 14 residues in the CDR3. With 6 bases removed from V and 6 bases from J, the gap between germline ends came to 17 bases. The chain's CDR3 is CAIRWEGTYDGYTF. The CDR3 region has the DNA TGTGCCATCAGGTGGGAGGGGACATACGATGGCTACACCTTC.

The rearrangement uses TRBV6-1 and TRBJ1-2, with D maybe TRBD1 (5 bases). V was clipped by 3 bases and J by 5 bases, with 7 bases between them. The CDR3 is 12 residues long. Germline V gene data show CDR1 as MNHNS and CDR2 as SASEGT. DNA of the CDR3: TGTGCCAGCAGTGAGGAGGGGTATGGCTACACCTTC. Translated, it gives CASSEEGYGYTF.

This clone has a handful of counts. The V gene is TRBV5-1, the J gene TRBJ1-2, with D possibly TRBD1 on 5 matching bases. This CDR3 has 14 amino acids. Looked up from germline, CDR1 is SGHRS and CDR2 is YFSETQ. With 3 bases removed from V and 6 bases from J, the gap between germline ends came to 15 bases. The CDR3 is CASSSAGGGDGYTF. CDR3 nucleotide sequence: TGCGCCAGCAGCTCGGCGGGGGGTGGAGATGGCTACACCTTC.

V and J are TRBV5-4 and TRBJ2-2; no definite D call. The CDR3 covers 12 residues. The V gene lost 4 bases and the J gene lost 6 bases, with 7 bases spanning the gap. From germline, CDR1 is SGHNT and CDR2 YYREEE (reference sequence). CDR3 in DNA: TGTGCCAGCAGCGTAGCATCCGGGGAGCTGTTTTTT. Translated, it gives CASSVASGELFF.

As regards this clone: At one boundary the junction diverges from the germline segment, which might be a read error. The chain uses TRBV27 and TRBJ2-7; D perhaps matches TRBD1 (5 bases). This CDR3 comprises 14 residues. Germline CDR1 MNHEY, CDR2 SMNVEV (reference sequence). CDR3 nucleotides: TGTGCCAGCAGCGGTCCAGGGCAATCCTCCGAGCAGTACTTC. It encodes CASSGPGQSSEQYF.

This clone turned up a few times. The V and J genes are TRBV7-8 and TRBJ1-1; 7 nucleotides align to TRBD1. The V gene end was trimmed by 3 bases and the J gene end by 3 bases; junction bases not matched to a gene: 4. This CDR3 region has 14 residues. Per germline, CDR1 SGHVS and CDR2 FQNEAQ. The CDR3 DNA reads TGTGCCAGCAGCTTTCAGGGGGTGGACACTGAAGCTTTCTTT. This gives the protein CASSFQGVDTEAFF.

V usage is TRBV7-6 and J usage is TRBJ2-7; D ambiguous. Germline V gene data show CDR1 as SGHVS and CDR2 as FNYEAQ. CDR3 size: 14 residues. Between the trimmed V and J ends, which lost 2 bases and 6 bases, there was a span of 14 bases. CDR3 DNA sequence: TGTGCCAGCAGCTTATCCCCACGAACCGGCGAGCAGTACTTC. Its translation: CASSLSPRTGEQYF. Using reference TRBV7-6 and TRBJ2-7 for the parts outside the CDR3, the full variable domain is GAGVSQSPRYKVTKRGQDVALRCDPISGHVSLYWYRQALGQGPEFLTYFNYEAQQDKSGLPNDRFSAERPEGSISTLTIQRTEQRDSAMYRCASSLSPRTGEQYFGPGTRLTVT.

This sequence joins TRBV5-1 and TRBJ2-7; 8 positions agree with TRBD1. The V gene end was trimmed by 3 bases and the J gene end by 2 bases; junction bases not matched to a gene: 4. The CDR3 contains 14 residues. Germline CDR1 SGHRS, CDR2 YFSETQ. CDR3 in amino acids: CASSSGGATYEQYF. Here the CDR3 DNA reads TGCGCCAGCAGCTCAGGGGGCGCTACCTACGAGCAGTACTTC.